These 18 T cell receptor beta chains originate from one sample sequenced in a study of CD8 T cells in ankylosing spondylitis. Using its own MiXCR run on the 5' RACE reads, TCRdb lists one record per CDR3 protein. The sample has 350,000 to 450,000 distinct CDR3 sequences, roughly 20% seen once; the top ten hold under 15%. The sequenced sample consisted of blood, either unsorted or a sorted T cell fraction (not recorded which). These receptors all stem from a male donor with ankylosing spondylitis or in good health (not recorded which).

J is TRBJ2-2 and V is TRBV7-9; D remains unclear. The CDR3 loop spans 15 amino acids. V gave up 5 bases and J gave up 6 bases, with 16 bases separating them. Per the germline V gene, CDR1 is SEHNR and CDR2 is FQNEAQ (reference sequence). Here the CDR3 reads CASSNAQVDAGELFF. Written as DNA, the CDR3 is TGTGCCAGCAGCAACGCCCAGGTAGACGCCGGGGAGCTGTTTTTT.

The table lists this clonotype with a few counts. The V gene is TRBV29-1, the J gene TRBJ2-3; a possible D gene is TRBD2 (5 bases). The CDR3 sequence is 14 residues long. CDR1 SQVTM and CDR2 ANQGSEA come from the germline V gene. Trimming took off 2 bases at V and 5 bases at J, with 14 bases between the two ends. This CDR3 reads CSVESGFDGDTQYF. CDR3 nucleotide sequence: TGCAGCGTTGAATCGGGATTTGATGGAGATACGCAGTATTTT.

The rearrangement links TRBV4-1 to TRBJ2-3; possibly TRBD2 for D (6 bases). CDR1 is MGHRA, CDR2 YSYEKL, per germline. The V end was cut by 2 bases, the J end by 3 bases, with 12 bases between. CDR3 size: 15 residues. CDR3: CASSQWGDKTDTQYF. The CDR3 DNA reads TGCGCCAGCAGCCAATGGGGGGATAAGACAGATACGCAGTATTTT.

This clonotype was seen a handful of times. The rearrangement joins TRBV4-1 to TRBJ2-7, with D unclear. Trimming stripped 3 bases from V and 6 bases from J, with 21 bases between. The CDR3 covers 16 residues. Germline CDR1 is MGHRA and CDR2 is YSYEKL. As DNA, the CDR3 is TGCGCCAGCAGCCACCCCCTGGGCATCCGGACCGCCGAGCAGTACTTC. It encodes CASSHPLGIRTAEQYF.

The V and J genes are TRBV27 and TRBJ2-5, with D possibly matching TRBD1 (5 bases). The CDR3 loop spans 16 amino acids. Between the trimmed V and J ends, which lost 0 bases and 1 base, there was a span of 12 bases. The V gene's germline CDR1 is MNHEY and CDR2 SMNVEV (reference sequence). The CDR3 coding sequence is TGTGCCAGCAGTTTATCTCAGGGCCCACTCCAAGAGACCCAGTACTTC. Translation: CASSLSQGPLQETQYF.

The chain uses TRBV4-1 and TRBJ2-7; unclear D gene. CDR3 length: 14 amino acids. The V end was cut by 2 bases, the J end by 6 bases, with 14 bases between. Germline V gene sequence: CDR1 MGHRA, CDR2 YSYEKL. The DNA of the CDR3 is TGCGCCAGCAGCCAATCCGACTGGGGATCCGAGCAGTACTTC. It encodes CASSQSDWGSEQYF.

Only a few counts were recorded for this clonotype. V usage is TRBV29-1 and J usage is TRBJ2-3; 7 bases are a match to TRBD1. With V trimmed by 4 bases and J by 3 bases, 16 bases remained unmatched. CDR3 size: 17 residues. From germline, CDR1 is SQVTM and CDR2 ANQGSEA. CDR3 coding DNA: TGCAGCGTTGGTGGGACCCCAGGGGGTATTTTGACAGATACGCAGTATTTT. Protein product: CSVGGTPGGILTDTQYF.

This clonotype has a count of ten or more. The chain links TRBV6-5 to TRBJ1-1, with no clear D. The CDR3 covers 12 residues. The V end was cut by 2 bases, the J end by 7 bases, with 8 bases between. Germline lookup yields CDR1 MNHEY and CDR2 SVGAGI. CDR3 sequence reads: CASSYDGIEAFF. CDR3 coding DNA: TGTGCCAGCAGTTACGACGGTATTGAAGCTTTCTTT.

In nucleotides, the CDR3 is TGTGCCAGTAGTCCTCGGGACCACTACGAGCAGTACTTC. Translating it yields CASSPRDHYEQYF. The rearrangement links TRBV19 to TRBJ2-7; D is tentatively TRBD1 or TRBD2 (5 bases each). This CDR3 contains 13 residues. V lost 5 bases, J lost 3 bases, and 11 bases lay in between. Germline lookup yields CDR1 LNHDA and CDR2 SQIVND (reference sequence).

The chain is built from TRBV6-2 or TRBV6-3 and TRBJ1-2, with 7 bases identical to TRBD1. The CDR3 extends over 14 amino acids. Germline V gene sequence: CDR1 MNHEY, CDR2 SVGEGT. The V and J ends lost 5 bases and 5 bases, in that order; junction bases with no gene match: 8. This chain's CDR3 is CASSQGQKRYGYTF. CDR3 sequence (DNA): TGTGCCAGCAGTCAGGGACAGAAGAGATATGGCTACACCTTC.

As regards this clonotype: One end of the junction is discordant with germline, which a read error may explain. CDR3 amino acids: CACSSGLAGASYEQYF. The DNA of the CDR3 is TGTGCCTGCAGCTCGGGACTAGCGGGGGCCTCCTACGAGCAGTACTTC. This sequence joins TRBV5-8 and TRBJ2-7, with 14 bases that match TRBD2. This CDR3 region has 16 residues. CDR1 and CDR2 (germline): SGHTS, YDEGEE.

This clonotype was seen just once. The chain employs TRBV7-6 and TRBJ2-7, with D tentatively TRBD2 (5 bases). CDR3 size: 13 residues. Trimming pared 5 bases from V and 6 bases from J, leaving 14 bases between. The germline V gene encodes CDR1 SGHVS and CDR2 FNYEAQ. CDR3 in DNA: TGTGCCAGCAGCCCCGGAGAGGGTCCCGAGCAGTACTTC. Translation: CASSPGEGPEQYF.

The table lists this clonotype with a few counts. The chain uses TRBV2 and TRBJ2-7; TRBD1 is a possible D gene (5 bases). Germline V gene lookup returns CDR1 SNHLY and CDR2 FYNNEI. The V gene lost 7 bases and the J gene lost 1 base, with 8 bases spanning the gap. The CDR3 consists of 12 residues. The DNA of the CDR3 is TGTGCCAGCACCGACAGATCCTACGAGCAGTACTTC. As protein: CASTDRSYEQYF.

This chain joins TRBV11-2 and TRBJ2-3, with 9 nucleotides matching TRBD2. The CDR3 length is 17 residues. Losses at the gene ends were 0 bases for V and 4 bases for J; bases not matched to a gene: 8. Germline CDR1 reads SGHAT; CDR2 reads FQNNGV. CDR3 sequence: CASSLDFQRGVSDTQYF. In DNA form, the CDR3 reads TGTGCCAGCAGCTTAGATTTCCAGCGGGGGGTCTCAGATACGCAGTATTTT. Complete variable domain (other parts from reference TRBV11-2 and TRBJ2-3): EAGVAQSPRYKIIEKRQSVAFWCNPISGHATLYWYQQILGQGPKLLIQFQNNGVVDDSQLPKDRFSAERLKGVDSTLKIQPAKLEDSAVYLCASSLDFQRGVSDTQYFGPGTRLTVL.

By its share, this clonotype is medium-sized. This chain connects TRBV6-1 to TRBJ2-1, with D possibly being TRBD1 or TRBD2 (5 bases each). Between the trimmed V and J ends, which lost 7 bases and 4 bases, there was a span of 14 bases. Germline V gene lookup returns CDR1 MNHNS and CDR2 SASEGT. CDR3 length: 14 residues. The CDR3, as DNA: TGTGCCAGCAACCGGGACGGGAATTACAATGAGCAGTTCTTC. Protein: CASNRDGNYNEQFF.

This clonotype has more than one count but fewer than ten. The rearrangement links TRBV11-2 to TRBJ2-5; D call uncertain. The CDR3 has 13 amino acids. Germline V gene lookup returns CDR1 SGHAT and CDR2 FQNNGV. Trimming stripped 5 bases from V and 3 bases from J, with 10 bases between. The CDR3 region is CASSRRREETQYF. The CDR3 DNA reads TGTGCCAGCAGCCGCCGGCGCGAAGAGACCCAGTACTTC.

A few counts support this clonotype. This chain connects TRBV3-1 to TRBJ2-3; 10 nucleotides line up with TRBD2. The J segment lost 1 base and the V segment lost 1 base, leaving 8 bases of the junction unmatched. The CDR3 length is 18 residues. Germline loops: CDR1 LGHDT, CDR2 YNNKEL (reference sequence). The CDR3 protein is CASSQARVAGGRTDTQYF. CDR3 nucleotides: TGTGCCAGCAGCCAAGCCCGGGTAGCGGGAGGTCGCACAGATACGCAGTATTTT.

This clonotype was seen only a few times. J is TRBJ1-4 and V is TRBV12-3 or TRBV12-4; 8 nucleotides agree with TRBD1. J was trimmed by 7 bases and V by 1 base; bases with no gene match: 2. There are 14 residues in the CDR3. The CDR3 coding sequence is TGTGCCAGCAGTTTAGGACAGGGGAGTGAAAAACTGTTTTTT. It translates to CASSLGQGSEKLFF.